This T cell receptor (beta chain) is from a study of cytomegalovirus exposure and HLA in healthy donors. In germline, CDR1 is MNHEY, CDR2 SVGAGI. V was trimmed by 0 bases and J by 3 bases, leaving 11 bases between them. This CDR3 spans 15 amino acids. The study ran its PCR with 60 Vbeta and 13 Jbeta primers. Libraries were prepared by immunoSEQ multiplex PCR; TCRdb keeps only in-frame clonotypes and omits some of them. The table shows approximately 80,000 clones, with roughly 73% occurring only once. The chain recombines TRBV6-5 with TRBJ1-1; D not resolved. The clonotype was recovered from a male donor in good health and CMV-seropositive. The sample was PBMCs. In DNA form, the CDR3 reads TGTGCCAGCAGTTACTCGAAATGGAGTTACACTGAAGCTTTCTTT. This encodes CASSYSKWSYTEAFF.